Below are 3 T cell receptor beta chains sequenced from a single sample in a study of T cell responses to AZD1222 COVID-19 vaccine. Profiling relied on immunoSEQ multiplex PCR, and the TCRdb table lists in-frame clones only, not all of them. The sample yields approximately 180,000 clones, around nine tenths seen once. Specimen: peripheral blood, collected on day 0 of AZD1222 vaccination. The receptors come from an adult in good health.

J is TRBJ2-2 and V is TRBV11-2; TRBD2 aligns across 9 bases. Looked up from germline, CDR1 is SGHAT and CDR2 is FQNNGV. Trimming at V came to 5 bases and at J to 6 bases, leaving 13 bases not matched to a gene. This CDR3 has 17 residues. CDR3 loop: CASSQLRGRTSAGELFF. The CDR3 bases are TGTGCCAGCAGCCAACTACGGGGGAGGACTAGCGCCGGGGAGCTGTTTTTT. The whole variable domain, remainder taken from reference TRBV11-2 and TRBJ2-2, is EAGVAQSPRYKIIEKRQSVAFWCNPISGHATLYWYQQILGQGPKLLIQFQNNGVVDDSQLPKDRFSAERLKGVDSTLKIQPAKLEDSAVYLCASSQLRGRTSAGELFFGEGSRLTVL.

The chain uses TRBV7-5 and TRBJ2-2. TRBV7-5 is shown as a pseudogene. There are 14 residues in the CDR3. The CDR3 nucleotides are TGTGCCAGAAGCCTAGGGGGGGCTGGCGGGGAGCTGTTTTTT. Its protein product is CARSLGGAGGELFF.

V is TRBV7-3 and J is TRBJ2-5, with 9 nucleotides matching TRBD1. The germline CDR1 and CDR2 sequences are SGHTA and FQGTGA. Losses at the gene ends were 4 bases for V and 4 bases for J; bases not matched to a gene: 1. The CDR3 sequence is 13 residues long. Here the CDR3 DNA reads TGTGCCAGCAGCTCACAGGGGGCAGAGACCCAGTACTTC. This codes for CASSSQGAETQYF. The entire variable domain, with the rest obtained from reference TRBV7-3 and TRBJ2-5, is as follows: GAGVSQTPSNKVTEKGKYVELRCDPISGHTALYWYRQSLGQGPEFLIYFQGTGAADDSGLPNDRFFAVRPEGSVSTLKIQRTERGDSAVYLCASSSQGAETQYFGPGTRLLVL.